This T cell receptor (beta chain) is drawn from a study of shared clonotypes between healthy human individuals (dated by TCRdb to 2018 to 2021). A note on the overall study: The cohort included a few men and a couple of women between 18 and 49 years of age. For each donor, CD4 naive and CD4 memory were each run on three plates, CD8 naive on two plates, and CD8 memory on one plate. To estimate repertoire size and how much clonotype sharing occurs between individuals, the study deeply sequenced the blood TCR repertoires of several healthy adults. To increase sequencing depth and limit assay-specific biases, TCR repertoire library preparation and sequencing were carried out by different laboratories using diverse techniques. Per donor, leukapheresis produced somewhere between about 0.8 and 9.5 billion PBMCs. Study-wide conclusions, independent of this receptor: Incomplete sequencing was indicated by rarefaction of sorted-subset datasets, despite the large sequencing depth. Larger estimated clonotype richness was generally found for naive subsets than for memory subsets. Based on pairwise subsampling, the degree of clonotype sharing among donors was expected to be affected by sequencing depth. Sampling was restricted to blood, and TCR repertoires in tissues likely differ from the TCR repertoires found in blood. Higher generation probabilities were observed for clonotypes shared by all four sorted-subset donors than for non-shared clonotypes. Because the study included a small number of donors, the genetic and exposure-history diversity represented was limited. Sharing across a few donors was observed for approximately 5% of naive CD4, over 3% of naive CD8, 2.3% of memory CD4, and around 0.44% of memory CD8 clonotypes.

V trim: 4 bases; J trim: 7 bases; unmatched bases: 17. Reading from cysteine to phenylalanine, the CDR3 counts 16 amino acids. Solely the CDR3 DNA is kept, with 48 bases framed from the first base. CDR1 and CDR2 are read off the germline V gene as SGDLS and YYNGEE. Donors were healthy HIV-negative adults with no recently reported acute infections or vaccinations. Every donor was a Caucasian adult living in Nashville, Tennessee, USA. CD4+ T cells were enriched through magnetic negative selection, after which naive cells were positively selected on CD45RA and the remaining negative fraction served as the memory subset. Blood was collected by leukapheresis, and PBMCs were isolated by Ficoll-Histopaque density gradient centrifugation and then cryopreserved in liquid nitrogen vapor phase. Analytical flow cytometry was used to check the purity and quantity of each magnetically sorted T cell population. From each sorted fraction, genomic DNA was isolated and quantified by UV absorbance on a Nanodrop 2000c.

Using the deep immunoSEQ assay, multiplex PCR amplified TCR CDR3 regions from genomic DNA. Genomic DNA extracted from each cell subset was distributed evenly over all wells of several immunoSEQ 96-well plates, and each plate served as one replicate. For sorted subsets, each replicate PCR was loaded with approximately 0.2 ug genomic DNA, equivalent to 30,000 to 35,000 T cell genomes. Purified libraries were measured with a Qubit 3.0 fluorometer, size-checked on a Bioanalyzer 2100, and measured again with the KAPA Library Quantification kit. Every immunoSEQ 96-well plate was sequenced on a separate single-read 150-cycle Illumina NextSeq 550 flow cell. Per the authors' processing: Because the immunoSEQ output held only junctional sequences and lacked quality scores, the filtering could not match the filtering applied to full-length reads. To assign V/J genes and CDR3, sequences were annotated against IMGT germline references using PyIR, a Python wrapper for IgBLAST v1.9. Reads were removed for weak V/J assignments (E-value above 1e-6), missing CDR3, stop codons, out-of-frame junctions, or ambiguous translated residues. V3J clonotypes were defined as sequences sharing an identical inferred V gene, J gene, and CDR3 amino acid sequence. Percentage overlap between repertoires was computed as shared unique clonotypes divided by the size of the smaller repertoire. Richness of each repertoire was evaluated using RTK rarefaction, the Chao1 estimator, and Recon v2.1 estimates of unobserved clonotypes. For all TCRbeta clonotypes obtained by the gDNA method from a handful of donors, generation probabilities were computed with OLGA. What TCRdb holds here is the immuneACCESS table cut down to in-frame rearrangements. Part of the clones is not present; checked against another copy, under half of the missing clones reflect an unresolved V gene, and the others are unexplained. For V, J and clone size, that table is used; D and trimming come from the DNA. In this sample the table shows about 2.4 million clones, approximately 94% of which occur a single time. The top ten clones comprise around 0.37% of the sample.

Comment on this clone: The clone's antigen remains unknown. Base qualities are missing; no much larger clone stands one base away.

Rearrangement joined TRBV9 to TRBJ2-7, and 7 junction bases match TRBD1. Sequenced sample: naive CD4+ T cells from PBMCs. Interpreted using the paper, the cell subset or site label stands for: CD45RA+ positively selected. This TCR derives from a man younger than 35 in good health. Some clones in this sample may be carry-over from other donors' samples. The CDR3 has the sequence CASSPQREPTGREQYF. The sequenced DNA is TGTGCCAGCAGCCCCCAGAGGGAGCCGACAGGGCGGGAGCAGTACTTC. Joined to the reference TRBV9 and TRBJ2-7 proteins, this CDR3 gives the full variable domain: DSGVTQTPKHLITATGQRVTLRCSPRSGDLSVYWYQQSLDQGLQFLIQYYNGEERAKGNILERFSAQQFPDLHSELNLSSLELGDSALYFCASSPQREPTGREQYFGPGTRLTVT.